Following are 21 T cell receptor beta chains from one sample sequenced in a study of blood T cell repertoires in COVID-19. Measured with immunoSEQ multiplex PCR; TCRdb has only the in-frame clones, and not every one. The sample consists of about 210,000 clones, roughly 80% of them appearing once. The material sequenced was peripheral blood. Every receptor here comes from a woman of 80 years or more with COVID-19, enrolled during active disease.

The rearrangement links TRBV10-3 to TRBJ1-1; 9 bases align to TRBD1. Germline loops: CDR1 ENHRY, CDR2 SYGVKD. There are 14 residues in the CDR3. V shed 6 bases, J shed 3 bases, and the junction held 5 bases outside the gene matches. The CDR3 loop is CAIRKGQGDTEAFF. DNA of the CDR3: TGTGCCATCAGGAAGGGACAGGGCGACACTGAAGCTTTCTTT.

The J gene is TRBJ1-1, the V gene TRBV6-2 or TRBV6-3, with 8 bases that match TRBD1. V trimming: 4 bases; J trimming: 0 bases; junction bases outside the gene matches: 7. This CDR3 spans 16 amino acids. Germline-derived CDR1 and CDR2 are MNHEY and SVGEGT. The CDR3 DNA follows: TGTGCCAGCAGTTCGGGACAGGTCCTGATGAACACTGAAGCTTTCTTT. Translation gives CASSSGQVLMNTEAFF.

CDR3 DNA sequence: TGCGCCAGGACTGAAGAGACCCAGTACTTC. It yields the protein CARTEETQYF. The chain employs TRBV10-2 and TRBJ2-5; the D is unclear. Germline V lookup: CDR1 WSHSY, CDR2 SAAADI. The CDR3 is made up of 10 amino acids. Between the trimmed V and J ends, which lost 9 bases and 3 bases, there was a span of 5 bases.

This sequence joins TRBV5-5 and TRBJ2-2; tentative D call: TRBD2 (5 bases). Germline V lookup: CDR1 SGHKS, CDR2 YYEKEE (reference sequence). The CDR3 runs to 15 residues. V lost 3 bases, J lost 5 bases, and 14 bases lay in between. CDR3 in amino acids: CASSSSNPGTGELFF. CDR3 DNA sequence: TGTGCCAGCAGCTCCTCCAACCCGGGGACCGGGGAGCTGTTTTTT.

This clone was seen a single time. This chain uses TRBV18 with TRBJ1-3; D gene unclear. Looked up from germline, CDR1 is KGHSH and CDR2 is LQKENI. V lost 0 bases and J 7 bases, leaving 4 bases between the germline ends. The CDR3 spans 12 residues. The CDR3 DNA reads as TGTGCCAGCTCACCACCCATCAACACCATATATTTT. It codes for CASSPPINTIYF.

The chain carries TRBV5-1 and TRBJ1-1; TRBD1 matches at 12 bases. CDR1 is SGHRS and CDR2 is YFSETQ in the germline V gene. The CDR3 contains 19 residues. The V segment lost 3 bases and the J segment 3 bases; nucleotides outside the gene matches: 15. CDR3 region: CASSSYRSGTGGRYTEAFF. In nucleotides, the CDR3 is TGCGCCAGCAGCTCGTATCGATCCGGGACAGGGGGCAGGTACACTGAAGCTTTCTTT.

Here the CDR3 reads CSATRLGGYYEQYF. In DNA form, the CDR3 reads TGCAGCGCCACAAGACTGGGTGGCTACTACGAGCAGTACTTC. The rearrangement uses TRBV29-1 and TRBJ2-7; D call uncertain. Trimming cost V 7 bases and J 3 bases, with 19 bases left between them. This CDR3 has 14 amino acids. The germline CDR1 and CDR2 sequences are SQVTM and ANQGSEA.

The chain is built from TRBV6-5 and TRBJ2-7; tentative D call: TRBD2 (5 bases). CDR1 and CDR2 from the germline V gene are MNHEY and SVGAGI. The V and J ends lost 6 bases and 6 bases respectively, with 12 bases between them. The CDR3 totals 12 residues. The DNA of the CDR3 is TGTGCCAGCAGCACTCAGAGGGTCGAGCAGTACGTC. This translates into CASSTQRVEQYV.

CDR3 DNA: TGTGCCACAAACCAAGCGGCCGGGGGGAGCACAGATACGCAGTATTTT. Amino acids: CATNQAAGGSTDTQYF. The V and J genes are TRBV10-3 and TRBJ2-3, with TRBD2 matching 7 bases. The CDR3 is made up of 16 amino acids. V trimming: 10 bases; J trimming: 0 bases; junction bases outside the gene matches: 13. Germline V CDR1 and CDR2: ENHRY, SYGVKD.

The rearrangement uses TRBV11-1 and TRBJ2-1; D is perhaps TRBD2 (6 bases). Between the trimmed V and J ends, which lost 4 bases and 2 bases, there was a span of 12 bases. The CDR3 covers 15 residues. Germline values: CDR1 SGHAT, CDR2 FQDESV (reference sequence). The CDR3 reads CASSSGLQPYNEQFF. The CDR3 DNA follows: TGTGCCAGCAGCTCGGGACTTCAACCCTACAATGAGCAGTTCTTC.

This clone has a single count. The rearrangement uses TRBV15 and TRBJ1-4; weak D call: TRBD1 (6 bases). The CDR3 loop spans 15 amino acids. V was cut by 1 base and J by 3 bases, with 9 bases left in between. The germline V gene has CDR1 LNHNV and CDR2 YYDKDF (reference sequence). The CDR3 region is CATSRVGQPNEKLFF. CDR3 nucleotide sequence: TGTGCCACCAGCAGAGTAGGACAGCCTAATGAAAAACTGTTTTTT.

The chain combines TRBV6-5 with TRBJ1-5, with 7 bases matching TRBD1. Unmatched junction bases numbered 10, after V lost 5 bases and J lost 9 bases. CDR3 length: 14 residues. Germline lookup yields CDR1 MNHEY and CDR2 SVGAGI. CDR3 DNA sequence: TGTGCCAGCAGTCGACAGGGCATCTTATTGCCCCAGCATTTT. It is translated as CASSRQGILLPQHF.

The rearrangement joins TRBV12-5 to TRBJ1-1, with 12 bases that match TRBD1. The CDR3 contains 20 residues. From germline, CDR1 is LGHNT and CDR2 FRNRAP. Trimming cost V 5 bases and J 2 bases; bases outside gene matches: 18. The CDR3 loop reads CASGPPGQGANGGSNTEAFF. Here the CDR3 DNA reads TGTGCTAGTGGTCCACCGGGACAGGGGGCTAACGGCGGATCAAACACTGAAGCTTTCTTT.

The CDR3 spells CASSQVPGVTEAFF. The CDR3 DNA sequence: TGTGCCAGCAGTCAGGTTCCGGGGGTCACTGAAGCTTTCTTT. This chain connects TRBV28 to TRBJ1-1; D might be TRBD1 (5 bases). Trimming pared 5 bases from V and 4 bases from J, leaving 14 bases between. CDR1 and CDR2 (germline): MDHEN, SYDVKM. The CDR3 loop spans 14 amino acids.

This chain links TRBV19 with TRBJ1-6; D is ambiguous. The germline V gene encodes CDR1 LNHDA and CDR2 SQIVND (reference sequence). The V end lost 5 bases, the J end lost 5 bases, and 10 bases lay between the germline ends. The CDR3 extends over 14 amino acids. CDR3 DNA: TGTGCCAGTAGTTCGGGGTTTGATAATTCACCCCTCCACTTT. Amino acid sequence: CASSSGFDNSPLHF.

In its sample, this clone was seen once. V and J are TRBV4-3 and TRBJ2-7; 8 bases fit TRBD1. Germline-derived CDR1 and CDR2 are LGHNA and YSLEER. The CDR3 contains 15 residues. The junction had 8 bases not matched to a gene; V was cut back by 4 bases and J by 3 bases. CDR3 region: CASSRLGQESYEQYF. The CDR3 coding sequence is TGCGCCAGCAGCCGGTTGGGACAGGAGAGCTACGAGCAGTACTTC.

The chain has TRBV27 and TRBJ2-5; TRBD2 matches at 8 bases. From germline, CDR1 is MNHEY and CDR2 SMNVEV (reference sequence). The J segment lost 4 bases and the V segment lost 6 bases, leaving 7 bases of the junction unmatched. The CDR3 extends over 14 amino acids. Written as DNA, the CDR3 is TGTGCCAGCAGGGTCCGGGGGGGCAGAGAGACCCAGTACTTC. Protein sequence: CASRVRGGRETQYF.

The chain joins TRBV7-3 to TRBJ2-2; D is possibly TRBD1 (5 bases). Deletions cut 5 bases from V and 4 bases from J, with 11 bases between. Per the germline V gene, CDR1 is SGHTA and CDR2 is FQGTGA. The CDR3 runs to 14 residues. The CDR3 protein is CASSQDTLTGELFF. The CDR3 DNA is TGTGCCAGCAGCCAGGACACACTCACCGGGGAGCTGTTTTTT.

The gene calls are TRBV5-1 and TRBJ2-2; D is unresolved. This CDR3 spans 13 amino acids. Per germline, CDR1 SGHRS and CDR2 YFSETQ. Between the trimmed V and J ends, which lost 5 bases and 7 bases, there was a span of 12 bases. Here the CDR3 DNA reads TGCGCCAGCAGTGGTTCCACCGGCGGGGAGCTGTTTTTT. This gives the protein CASSGSTGGELFF.

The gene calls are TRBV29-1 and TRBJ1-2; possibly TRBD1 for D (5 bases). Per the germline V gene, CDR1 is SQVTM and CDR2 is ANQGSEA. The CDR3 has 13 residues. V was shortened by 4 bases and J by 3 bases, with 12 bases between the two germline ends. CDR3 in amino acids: CSVAGVGDYGYTF. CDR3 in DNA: TGCAGCGTTGCGGGGGTTGGAGACTATGGCTACACCTTC.

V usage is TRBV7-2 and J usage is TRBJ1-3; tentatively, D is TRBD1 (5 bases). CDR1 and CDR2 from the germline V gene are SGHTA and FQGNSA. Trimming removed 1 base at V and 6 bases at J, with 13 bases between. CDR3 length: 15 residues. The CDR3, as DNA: TGTGCCAGCAGCTTAGTTACAGGTTTTTTAAACACCATATATTTT. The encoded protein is CASSLVTGFLNTIYF.